The 13 T cell receptor beta chains given below trace back to one sample, sequenced in a study of blood T cell repertoires in COVID-19. Produced via immunoSEQ multiplex PCR; TCRdb's table is partial and in-frame only. Among under 45,000 clones listed, around 83% were seen once. Sequenced material: peripheral blood. These receptors originate from a woman older than 75 with active or convalescent COVID-19.

The chain recombines TRBV19 with TRBJ2-2, with D perhaps matching TRBD1 (5 bases). Looked up from germline, CDR1 is LNHDA and CDR2 is SQIVND (reference sequence). Trimming took 5 bases from V and 7 from J, leaving 11 bases between them. The CDR3 is 13 amino acids. The CDR3 sequence: CASSSQGVGELFF. Here the CDR3 DNA reads TGTGCCAGTAGTTCCCAAGGGGTCGGGGAGCTGTTTTTT.

The chain couples TRBV7-2 to TRBJ1-2, with TRBD1 matching over 11 bases. Germline assignment: CDR1 SGHTA and CDR2 FQGNSA. V lost 4 bases to trimming and J lost 7 bases; unmatched junction nucleotides: 8. The CDR3 loop spans 15 amino acids. Here the CDR3 DNA reads TGTGCCAGCAGCTCCGGGACAGGGGGTTTAATTGGCTACACCTTC. Protein: CASSSGTGGLIGYTF.

V and J are TRBV3-1 (or the pseudogene TRBV3-2) and TRBJ2-7; D might be TRBD2 (6 bases). CDR1 is LGHDT and CDR2 is YNNKEL in the germline V gene (reference sequence). Trimming took off 2 bases at V and 2 bases at J, with 19 bases between the two ends. The CDR3 has 17 residues. The CDR3 bases are TGTGCCAGCAGCCAAACCCAACCGGGACTGCCGACCTACGAGCAGTACTTC. It specifies CASSQTQPGLPTYEQYF.

This chain uses TRBV7-9 with TRBJ2-7, with 16 bases that match TRBD2. The V gene's germline CDR1 is SEHNR and CDR2 FQNEAQ (reference sequence). J lost 6 bases, V lost 5 bases, and 7 bases had no gene match. The CDR3 is 16 residues long. DNA of the CDR3: TGTGCCAGCAGCCCGGGACTAGCGGGAGGGCCCGGCGAGCAGTACTTC. Protein sequence: CASSPGLAGGPGEQYF.

J is TRBJ2-7 and V is TRBV28, with a weak D call TRBD2 (6 bases). This CDR3 region has 16 residues. Trimming pared 6 bases from V and 3 bases from J, leaving 21 bases between. The germline CDR1 and CDR2 sequences are MDHEN and SYDVKM. This CDR3 reads CASSPSWGERSYEQYF. The CDR3 DNA is TGTGCCAGCAGCCCCAGTTGGGGGGAGAGAAGCTACGAGCAGTACTTC.

Here the CDR3 DNA reads TGTGCCAGCAGCTTCCCCAGGGGACGCGTATCCTACGAGCAGTACTTC. It yields the protein CASSFPRGRVSYEQYF. This rearrangement joins TRBV11-2 to TRBJ2-7; D might be TRBD1 (6 bases). The CDR3 totals 16 residues. V dropped 3 bases and J dropped 1 base, with 16 bases sitting between them. Germline lookup yields CDR1 SGHAT and CDR2 FQNNGV.

By share, this clone ranks as medium-sized. Here the CDR3 reads CASRTGALNEQFF. The CDR3 region has the DNA TGTGCCAGCAGGACTGGGGCCCTCAATGAGCAGTTCTTC. The V and J genes are TRBV27 and TRBJ2-1, with D possibly TRBD1 on 5 matching bases. CDR1 MNHEY and CDR2 SMNVEV come from the germline V gene (reference sequence). This CDR3 contains 13 residues. Trimming took 6 bases from V and 6 from J, leaving 12 bases between them.

The table lists this clone with a few counts. V and J are TRBV7-8 and TRBJ2-7; no firm D call. V was cut by 5 bases and J by 3 bases, with 14 bases left in between. The CDR3 covers 14 residues. CDR1 is SGHVS and CDR2 is FQNEAQ in the germline V gene. The CDR3 region has the DNA TGTGCCAGCAGCCCACGCCGTACAGACTACGAGCAGTACTTC. As protein: CASSPRRTDYEQYF. Full variable domain (remainder filled in from reference TRBV7-8 and TRBJ2-7): GAGVSQSPRYKVAKRGQDVALRCDPISGHVSLFWYQQALGQGPEFLTYFQNEAQLDKSGLPSDRFFAERPEGSVSTLKIQRTQQEDSAVYLCASSPRRTDYEQYFGPGTRLTVT.

This sequence joins TRBV5-6 and TRBJ2-1; D unresolved. Germline assignment: CDR1 SGHDT and CDR2 YYEEEE. Trimming pared 2 bases from V and 8 bases from J, leaving 5 bases between. CDR3 length: 11 amino acids. CDR3 nucleotides: TGTGCCAGCAGCTTTATCGATGAGCAGTTCTTC. Protein: CASSFIDEQFF.

The count of this clone is one. The chain joins TRBV10-3 to TRBJ2-2; possibly TRBD2 for D (6 bases). Looked up from germline, CDR1 is ENHRY and CDR2 is SYGVKD. The CDR3 is 16 amino acids. V was cut by 3 bases and J by 4 bases, with 15 bases left in between. The CDR3 loop reads CAISDSGTGLTGELFF. DNA of the CDR3: TGTGCCATCAGTGATAGCGGCACAGGACTCACCGGGGAGCTGTTTTTT.

The V gene is TRBV6-6, the J gene TRBJ2-7, with 8 bases that match TRBD1. Germline loops: CDR1 MNHNY, CDR2 SVGAGI (reference sequence). The trim removed 2 bases at V and 2 bases at J, leaving 5 bases unmatched. The CDR3 runs to 15 residues. The CDR3: CASSYLGQDTYEQYF. The CDR3 DNA is TGTGCCAGCAGTTACCTGGGACAGGATACCTACGAGCAGTACTTC.

This clone appeared a single time. V is TRBV10-3 and J is TRBJ2-2; a possible D gene is TRBD2 (5 bases). Germline V gene lookup returns CDR1 ENHRY and CDR2 SYGVKD. This CDR3 is built from 17 residues. V gave up 4 bases and J gave up 0 bases, with 15 bases separating them. The CDR3 sequence: CAISVARVGANTGELFF. As DNA, the CDR3 is TGTGCCATCAGTGTAGCGCGAGTGGGTGCGAACACCGGGGAGCTGTTTTTT.

The chain has TRBV28 and TRBJ1-2; no definite D call. This CDR3 is 12 amino acids long. CDR1 and CDR2 from the germline V gene are MDHEN and SYDVKM. Trimming left V 3 bases short and J 3 bases short, with 5 bases between. CDR3 loop: CASSFSDYGYTF. The CDR3, as DNA: TGTGCCAGCAGTTTCTCTGACTATGGCTACACCTTC.